The text below deals with one TCR beta chain. The data stem from a study of blood T cell repertoires in COVID-19. Background on the study: The cDNA or gDNA used as material had been derived from T cells, B-cell-depleted T cells, or PBMCs.

As originally analysed: By means of reference gene primer amplification, nucleated cell counts were estimated. Repertoires were generated with immunoSEQ multiplex PCR, while TCRdb's copy carries only in-frame clones and drops some. V, J and clone size were drawn from that table, and D and trimming were deduced from the DNA. The profile shows roughly 200,000 clones, approximately 84% of them singletons. Germline CDR1 and CDR2: SQVTM and ANQGSEA. This CDR3 is built from 14 residues. With V trimmed by 7 bases and J by 5 bases, 9 bases remained unmatched. Specimen: peripheral blood. This rearrangement joins TRBV29-1 to TRBJ2-7; 12 bases map to TRBD1. The receptor comes from an elderly woman with acute or convalescent COVID-19. The CDR3 DNA is TGCAGCGCCCAAGGGGGACAGGGGGCAGACGAGCAGTACTTC. It encodes CSAQGGQGADEQYF.